This T cell receptor (beta chain) was sequenced during a study of T cell repertoires in cytomegalovirus infection. TCRdb redid the calling of the reads with MiXCR, one entry per CDR3 protein. The data hold 640,000 or so distinct CDR3 sequences, with approximately 33% observed a single time. This clonotype has just a few counts. Its antigen is not identified. The CDR3 contains 12 residues. CDR1 DFQATT and CDR2 SNEGSKA come from the germline V gene (reference sequence). Trimming removed 7 bases from V and 5 bases from J, with 12 bases in between. The chain uses TRBV20-1 and TRBJ1-5; D remains unclear. The sequenced sample was cultured PBMCs, obtained from culture after CMV antigen stimulation. This clonotype originated in a human donor in good health (CMV status not recorded). Some clones in this sample may be carry-over from other donors' samples. CDR3 in amino acids: CSVNRVDQPQHF. The CDR3 DNA reads TGCAGTGTCAACCGGGTTGATCAGCCCCAGCATTTT.